A selection of T cell receptor beta chains follows, all from one sample in a study of T cell changes during pregnancy in multiple sclerosis. Clones were sequenced by immunoSEQ multiplex PCR, and TCRdb holds only the in-frame ones, with some missing. The profile covers 50,000 to 65,000 clones, with roughly 88% appearing a single time and approximately 1.3% taken by the ten largest. The source material was peripheral blood, sampled in the second trimester of pregnancy. All receptors come from a female donor with multiple sclerosis, enrolled in a pregnancy study. Both conserved end residues are part of each CDR3. The D gene is left open where the match is weak. Size values are once, few and many counts, or a class for expanded clones, and some rows have none.

>TRBV4-2|-|-|TRBJ2-7
TGTGCCAGCAGCCAAAGAGGGACTCTCTACGAGCAGTACTTC
CASSQRGTLYEQYF
>TRBV5-1|-|-|TRBJ1-1
TGCGCCAGCAGCTTGGACGAACAAGGGGCGGCTTTCTTT
CASSLDEQGAAFF
>TRBV19|-|-|TRBJ2-1
TGTGCCACCAAAACAGGGACGGCCCTCTACAATGAGCAGTTCTTC
CATKTGTALYNEQFF
>TRBV6-1|-|-|TRBJ1-2
TGTGCCAGCAGCAGGGGCGCGGGGGAATATGGCTACACCTTC
CASSRGAGEYGYTF
>TRBV9|few|TRBD2|TRBJ2-1
TGTGCCAGCAGCGTAGGGTTAGCGGGGTGGGGTGAGCAGTTCTTC
CASSVGLAGWGEQFF
>TRBV4-3|-|TRBD1|TRBJ1-2
TGCGCCAGCAGCCAAGAGGGGACAGGGGCGAGAGGGGCCTACACCTTC
CASSQEGTGARGAYTF
>TRBV7-6|few|-|TRBJ2-5
TGTGCCAGCGGGCTTTTGACCCAAGAGACCCAGTACTTC
CASGLLTQETQYF
>TRBV19|-|TRBD1|TRBJ1-1
TGTGCCAGTAGTATTGACAGGGACACTGAAGCTTTCTTT
CASSIDRDTEAFF
>TRBV30|few|TRBD1|TRBJ1-1
TGTGCCTGGAGTCGGGGACAGGCAATGAACACTGAAGCTTTCTTT
CAWSRGQAMNTEAFF
>TRBV7-3|once|TRBD1|TRBJ1-6
TGTGCCAGCAGCTCGGGACAGTTTCATTCACCCCTCCACTTT
CASSSGQFHSPLHF
>TRBV7-9|-|-|TRBJ2-7
TGTGCCAGCAGCCCCCTTTACTACGAGCAGTACTTC
CASSPLYYEQYF
>TRBV4-1|-|-|TRBJ2-7
TGCGCCAGCAGCCAAGATGCAGGACAAGGGTTCTACGAGCAGTACTTC
CASSQDAGQGFYEQYF
>TRBV11-3|-|-|TRBJ2-5
TGTGCCAGCAGCTTGGAGGTGGAGTGGGTACGAGAGACCCAGTACTTC
CASSLEVEWVRETQYF
>TRBV2|-|-|TRBJ1-2
TGTGCCAGCAGTGCAAAAGATACAGGACGGCCAAACCCCTATGGCTACACCTTC
CASSAKDTGRPNPYGYTF
>TRBV16|few|-|TRBJ1-1
TGTGCCAGCAGCCAATCGGTGGGCGCTGAAGCTTTCTTT
CASSQSVGAEAFF
>TRBV7-9|-|-|TRBJ1-6
TGTGCCAGCAGCTTAGTCCCACGACGGGAGGGTGATCCACCCCTCCACTTT
CASSLVPRREGDPPLHF
>TRBV5-1|-|TRBD1|TRBJ2-5
TGCGCCAGCAGCCCCGGACAGGGCTCTCAAGAGACCCAGTACTTC
CASSPGQGSQETQYF
>TRBV5-1|-|-|TRBJ2-1
TGCGCCAGCAGCGTGGGTGGGTGGATCGGCCGACGGGATGAGCAGTTCTTC
CASSVGGWIGRRDEQFF
>TRBV9|-|TRBD1|TRBJ1-2
TGTGCCAGCAGCGTTGGGGACAGGGGGCTTGGCTACACCTTC
CASSVGDRGLGYTF
>TRBV4-1|once|TRBD2|TRBJ2-1
TGCGCCAGCAGCCAAGATAGCGCTAGCGGGGGGCTATCCTACAATGAGCAGTTCTTC
CASSQDSASGGLSYNEQFF
>TRBV5-1|-|-|TRBJ1-1
TGCGCCAGCAGCTTACAGCCGTTCATGAACACTGAAGCTTTCTTT
CASSLQPFMNTEAFF
>TRBV2|-|TRBD1|TRBJ1-1
TGTGCCAGCAGTGCAGCCGGGACAGGAAACACTGAAGCTTTCTTT
CASSAAGTGNTEAFF
>TRBV19|-|TRBD1|TRBJ2-1
TGTGCCAGTAGTCCGCGGGACAGGGAGCAGTTCTTC
CASSPRDREQFF
>TRBV18|-|TRBD1|TRBJ1-6
TGTGCCAGCTCACCAGCGGGACAGGGACCCTCACCCCTCCACTTT
CASSPAGQGPSPLHF
>TRBV30|-|-|TRBJ1-3
TGTGCCTGGAGTCAGGGGAACTCTGGAAACACCATATATTTT
CAWSQGNSGNTIYF
>TRBV2|-|-|TRBJ2-5
TGTGCCAACACGGGGGAGACCCAGTACTTC
CANTGETQYF
>TRBV2|-|-|TRBJ1-4
TGTGCCAGCTTCGCGGGACGTGGCCATGAAAAACTGTTTTTT
CASFAGRGHEKLFF
>TRBV11-2|-|-|TRBJ2-7
TGTGCCAGCAGCTCTGCAGCAGGCGTGCGACGCGAGCAGTACTTC
CASSSAAGVRREQYF
>TRBV7-8|once|TRBD2|TRBJ2-5
TGTGCCAGCAGCTTAGCGCGTAGCGGGGGGACATCACAGTACTTC
CASSLARSGGTSQYF
>TRBV4-1|once|TRBD1|TRBJ1-2
TGCGCCAGCAGCCAAGAAGGACAGGGGAGGAACTATGGCTACACCTTC
CASSQEGQGRNYGYTF
>TRBV30|-|-|TRBJ1-2
TGTGCCTGGAGTCAAACCCTACAGGGTCCCTATGGCTACACCTTC
CAWSQTLQGPYGYTF
>TRBV13|-|-|TRBJ1-1
TGTGCCAGCAGCGCCCACAGGGCTGAAGCTTTCTTT
CASSAHRAEAFF
>TRBV28|-|-|TRBJ1-4
TGTGCCAGCAGGAGGCGCGAAAAACTGTTTTTT
CASRRREKLFF
>TRBV9|-|-|TRBJ1-2
TGTGCCAGCGGGCCAGCTCTCTATGGCTACACCTTC
CASGPALYGYTF
>TRBV4-3|-|-|TRBJ1-6
TGCGCCAGCAGCCAAGATCTGAATACCATTCAGGCCCTCCACTTT
CASSQDLNTIQALHF
>TRBV30|few|-|TRBJ2-2
TGTGCCTGGTGGAGGAGGAACACCGGGGAGCTGTTTTTT
CAWWRRNTGELFF
>TRBV14|-|TRBD2|TRBJ2-5
TGTGCCAGCAGCCTCGTCGGGGGGTCAGAGACCCAGTACTTC
CASSLVGGSETQYF
>TRBV5-1|-|TRBD1|TRBJ1-1
TGCGCCAGCAGCTTGGGGACAGGACGTGAAGCTTTCTTT
CASSLGTGREAFF
>TRBV7-9|-|-|TRBJ2-3
TGTGCCAGCACCCCCCCAGGTATCAGCACAGATACGCAGTATTTT
CASTPPGISTDTQYF
>TRBV11-2|-|-|TRBJ1-1
TGTGCCAGCAGCGTAGACAGGAAGCTTTTCTTT
CASSVDRKLFF
>TRBV6-4|-|-|TRBJ1-2
TGTGCCAGCAGTGAGACGGGGGGGGAAGATGTGCGCTATGGCTACACCTTC
CASSETGGEDVRYGYTF